Here is one TCR beta chain with its context. What it binds is unknown. cDNA reverse transcribed from extracted RNA served as the sequencing template. Assay: immunoSEQ multiplex PCR; the TCRdb copy retains only in-frame clones and omits some. The sample holds about 97,000 clones, 41% seen once. This record belongs to a study of CD8+ T cells in alopecia areata. Study results and limitations: Researchers report lesional scalp, most notably alopecia totalis/universalis, outstripped normal scalp in clonality.

Researchers gathered lesional scalp punch biopsies and peripheral blood from patients with alopecia areata. Germline V gene lookup returns CDR1 GTSNPN and CDR2 SVGIG (reference sequence). The CDR3 covers 14 residues. V lost 6 bases to trimming and J lost 4 bases, with 18 bases between them. Sequenced material: CD4+ T cells sorted from blood. The sequence came from a human donor with alopecia areata. V and J are TRBV30 and TRBJ1-2, with D perhaps matching TRBD1 (6 bases). CDR3 sequence: CACQDRHHLYGYTF. CDR3 in DNA: TGTGCCTGCCAGGACAGACACCACCTCTATGGCTACACCTTC.